This T cell receptor beta chain appears in the sequencing data of a study of cytomegalovirus exposure and HLA in healthy donors. Remarks on this clone: What it binds is unknown.

CDR1 is SNHLY and CDR2 is FYNNEI in the germline V gene. Trimming took 0 bases from V and 3 from J, leaving 9 bases between them. The CDR3 is 14 residues long. Study findings and constraints: Across donors, presence/absence analyses took sequencing depth to be roughly uniform. On later analysis, the bulk of CMV-associated TCR beta chains appeared to be HLA-restricted. A link between a missense DCLRE1C variant and TCR beta V- and J-gene trimming emerged from a later analysis. Through in vitro validation, a few CMV-associated chains were shown to be specific for CMV antigens.

The PCR ran on 60 Vbeta and 13 Jbeta primers. Assay used: immunoSEQ multiplex PCR; TCRdb lists only in-frame clones, some missing. Of 120,000 to 150,000 clones detected, about three quarters appear once; the ten largest clones hold under 2%. Sequencing used PBMCs. The V gene is TRBV2, the J gene TRBJ2-7, with D uncertain. The sequence came from a woman aged 25 to 39 in good health and CMV-seronegative. In DNA form, the CDR3 reads TGTGCCAGCAGTGAAGCGCGCGGCAACTACGAGCAGTACGTC. Translated, it gives CASSEARGNYEQYV.